This T cell receptor (beta chain) appears in the sequencing data of a study of blood T cell repertoires in COVID-19. Assay used: immunoSEQ multiplex PCR; TCRdb lists only in-frame clones, some missing. The sample records 75,000 to 95,000 clones, approximately 80% being singletons. The trim removed 6 bases at V and 7 bases at J, leaving 5 bases unmatched. Germline V gene sequence: CDR1 MRHNA, CDR2 SNTAGT. This CDR3 has 13 amino acids. The sequencing input was peripheral blood. This sequence was found in an elderly man with active or convalescent COVID-19. The chain uses TRBV6-4 and TRBJ1-5; the match to TRBD1 covers 8 bases. The CDR3 DNA reads as TGTGCCAGCAGCCCGGACAGGGACCAGCCCCAGCATTTT. Protein sequence: CASSPDRDQPQHF.